These T cell receptor beta chains were read from a single sample in a study of response to subunit inactivated influenza vaccine. MiXCR was run by TCRdb on the RT-PCR reads, yielding one entry per CDR3 protein. The sample holds 150,000 or so distinct CDR3 sequences, around 9.9% seen once. Here the sequenced sample was non-naive T cells sorted from PBMCs, taken roughly 48 days after vaccination. These receptors all stem from a man in his fifties who received an inactivated influenza vaccine. The CDR3 runs from the conserved cysteine through the conserved F or W. The order of the fields is clone size, D gene, J gene, V gene, CDR3 DNA, CDR3 protein. D genes are given only for firm matches. Where a row states a size, it is once, few, many or the class of an expanded clone; other rows omit it.

abundance: -
d_gene: -
j_gene: TRBJ2-7
v_gene: TRBV21-1
CDR3nt: TGTGCCAGCGGGAGACTAGCGGGGTTATACGAGCAGTACTTC
CDR3aa: CASGRLAGLYEQYF

abundance: -
d_gene: TRBD1
j_gene: TRBJ1-2
v_gene: TRBV5-1
CDR3nt: TGCGCCAGCAGCTTGGGACAGGGAAATGGCTACACCTTC
CDR3aa: CASSLGQGNGYTF

abundance: few
d_gene: -
j_gene: TRBJ2-1
v_gene: TRBV11-2
CDR3nt: TGTGCCAGCAGCTTAGCACCGGTACGGACCCGATACAATGAGCAGTTCTTC
CDR3aa: CASSLAPVRTRYNEQFF

abundance: few
d_gene: -
j_gene: TRBJ1-6
v_gene: TRBV25-1
CDR3nt: TGTGCCAGCAGTACTCATCAGGATTCACCCCTCCACTTT
CDR3aa: CASSTHQDSPLHF

abundance: few
d_gene: TRBD2
j_gene: TRBJ2-1
v_gene: TRBV27
CDR3nt: TGTGCCAGCAGCCCGGGACTAGCGGGGAAATCTCCGTTCTTC
CDR3aa: CASSPGLAGKSPFF

abundance: -
d_gene: TRBD1
j_gene: TRBJ1-4
v_gene: TRBV28
CDR3nt: TGTGCCAGCAGCCCTGGACAGGGGGGAATTGAAAAACTGTTTTTT
CDR3aa: CASSPGQGGIEKLFF

abundance: -
d_gene: -
j_gene: TRBJ2-1
v_gene: TRBV6-2/TRBV6-3
CDR3nt: TGTGCCAGCAGCCCCGGTTTAATGAATGAGCAGTTCTTC
CDR3aa: CASSPGLMNEQFF

abundance: -
d_gene: TRBD1
j_gene: TRBJ1-1
v_gene: TRBV20-1
CDR3nt: TGCAGTGCTGCTGGACAGGAGAAGACGTTGAACACTGAAGCTTTCTTT
CDR3aa: CSAAGQEKTLNTEAFF

abundance: -
d_gene: -
j_gene: TRBJ1-2
v_gene: TRBV10-3
CDR3nt: TGTGCCATCAGTGAGTCGTTTCGGGGAGTCGGCTACACCTTC
CDR3aa: CAISESFRGVGYTF

abundance: -
d_gene: TRBD1
j_gene: TRBJ1-2
v_gene: TRBV7-8
CDR3nt: TGTGCCAGCAGCACGGACAGGGACTATGGCTACACCTTC
CDR3aa: CASSTDRDYGYTF

abundance: -
d_gene: TRBD2
j_gene: TRBJ2-1
v_gene: TRBV20-1
CDR3nt: TGCAGTGTTCTAAGACTAGCGCCCTACAATGAGCAGTTCTTC
CDR3aa: CSVLRLAPYNEQFF

abundance: few
d_gene: -
j_gene: TRBJ2-2
v_gene: TRBV28
CDR3nt: TGTGCCAGCAGGGGGGGGACACTGAACACCGGGGAGCTGTTTTTT
CDR3aa: CASRGGTLNTGELFF

abundance: many
d_gene: -
j_gene: TRBJ2-5
v_gene: TRBV11-2
CDR3nt: TGTGCCAGCAGCTTAGGGGGGCTTCAGTACCAAGAGACCCAGTACTTC
CDR3aa: CASSLGGLQYQETQYF

abundance: many
d_gene: -
j_gene: TRBJ1-1
v_gene: TRBV2
CDR3nt: TGTGCCAGCAGTGAACGGGGGGTGGGGGGCACTGAAGCTTTCTTT
CDR3aa: CASSERGVGGTEAFF

abundance: few
d_gene: TRBD2
j_gene: TRBJ2-3
v_gene: TRBV12-3/TRBV12-4
CDR3nt: TGTGCCAGCGGGGGACTAGCGGGAGTGAGGGGCACAGATACGCAGTATTTT
CDR3aa: CASGGLAGVRGTDTQYF

abundance: -
d_gene: -
j_gene: TRBJ1-2
v_gene: TRBV6-6
CDR3nt: TGTGCCAGCAGACAGGGTACTGGCGGCTACACCTTC
CDR3aa: CASRQGTGGYTF

abundance: many
d_gene: TRBD1
j_gene: TRBJ2-7
v_gene: TRBV12-5
CDR3nt: TGTGCTAGGGGACAGATTTACGAGCAGTACTTC
CDR3aa: CARGQIYEQYF

abundance: -
d_gene: -
j_gene: TRBJ1-3
v_gene: TRBV5-1
CDR3nt: TGCGCCAGCAGCAGCTTTGGCGGCCCGACGGGTGGAAACACCATATATTTT
CDR3aa: CASSSFGGPTGGNTIYF

abundance: few
d_gene: -
j_gene: TRBJ2-5
v_gene: TRBV28
CDR3nt: TGTGCCAGCAGTTTTTCGCGACAGGTCCAAGAGACCCAGTACTTC
CDR3aa: CASSFSRQVQETQYF

abundance: many
d_gene: -
j_gene: TRBJ1-1
v_gene: TRBV5-1
CDR3nt: TGCGCCAGCAGCTTGGAGGGGACTGAAGCTTTCTTT
CDR3aa: CASSLEGTEAFF

abundance: many
d_gene: TRBD1
j_gene: TRBJ1-2
v_gene: TRBV5-1
CDR3nt: TGCGCCAGCAGCTTGGAGGGGGCGAGTGGCTACACCTTC
CDR3aa: CASSLEGASGYTF

abundance: many
d_gene: -
j_gene: TRBJ1-2
v_gene: TRBV7-2
CDR3nt: TGTGCCAGCAGCCAGGGGACCTATGGCTACACCTTC
CDR3aa: CASSQGTYGYTF

abundance: -
d_gene: -
j_gene: TRBJ2-1
v_gene: TRBV7-2
CDR3nt: TGTGCCAGCAGCTTAGTAGCAGGGATGTACAATGAGCAGTTCTTC
CDR3aa: CASSLVAGMYNEQFF

abundance: -
d_gene: TRBD2
j_gene: TRBJ2-2
v_gene: TRBV29-1
CDR3nt: TGCAGCGTTGGCCGGGGGGGCCCCGGGGAGCTGTTTTTT
CDR3aa: CSVGRGGPGELFF

abundance: -
d_gene: -
j_gene: TRBJ2-1
v_gene: TRBV11-2
CDR3nt: TGTGCCAGCAGCTTAGACCGCCTCGGCAATGAGCAGTTCTTC
CDR3aa: CASSLDRLGNEQFF

abundance: -
d_gene: -
j_gene: TRBJ2-7
v_gene: TRBV15
CDR3nt: TGTGCCACCAGCAGAGTCGGACAAGTCTACGAGCAGTACTTC
CDR3aa: CATSRVGQVYEQYF

abundance: many
d_gene: TRBD2
j_gene: TRBJ2-1
v_gene: TRBV5-1
CDR3nt: TGCGCCAGCAGGATACAAAGCGGGGGAGACGGTGAGCAGTTCTTC
CDR3aa: CASRIQSGGDGEQFF

abundance: few
d_gene: -
j_gene: TRBJ2-2
v_gene: TRBV20-1
CDR3nt: TGCAGTGCTAGTGACCAGGGGAGGGGCACCGGGGAGCTGTTTTTT
CDR3aa: CSASDQGRGTGELFF

abundance: few
d_gene: -
j_gene: TRBJ2-5
v_gene: TRBV4-2
CDR3nt: TGTGCCAGCAGCCAGGACTTGACTAGTAGGGAGACCCAGTACTTC
CDR3aa: CASSQDLTSRETQYF

abundance: -
d_gene: -
j_gene: TRBJ1-2
v_gene: TRBV5-5
CDR3nt: TGTGCCAGCAGCCCGGGGGGCGGACTAAGTGATGGCTACACCTTC
CDR3aa: CASSPGGGLSDGYTF

abundance: many
d_gene: TRBD1
j_gene: TRBJ2-2
v_gene: TRBV29-1
CDR3nt: TGCAGCGCCGGGACAGGGGCGGTCACCGGGGAGCTGTTTTTT
CDR3aa: CSAGTGAVTGELFF

abundance: -
d_gene: -
j_gene: TRBJ2-3
v_gene: TRBV4-1
CDR3nt: TGCGCCAGCAGCCACACCCCCCCGCGGATTCTCACAGATACGCAGTATTTT
CDR3aa: CASSHTPPRILTDTQYF

abundance: -
d_gene: -
j_gene: TRBJ2-5
v_gene: TRBV2
CDR3nt: TGTGCCAGCAGTCGGACCCGGGACTTACAAGAGACCCAGTACTTC
CDR3aa: CASSRTRDLQETQYF

abundance: -
d_gene: -
j_gene: TRBJ2-1
v_gene: TRBV4-3
CDR3nt: TGCGCCAGCAGCCAAGGACCGGACGCACTGAGGGTGGGTGAGCAGTTCTTC
CDR3aa: CASSQGPDALRVGEQFF

abundance: many
d_gene: TRBD2
j_gene: TRBJ2-1
v_gene: TRBV7-2
CDR3nt: TGTGCCAGCAGCTTAGATGGTAGCGGGCCGTACAATGAGCAGTTCTTC
CDR3aa: CASSLDGSGPYNEQFF

abundance: -
d_gene: -
j_gene: TRBJ2-1
v_gene: TRBV10-3
CDR3nt: TGTGCCATCAGCCCCGACTTAAGCTCCTACAATGAGCAGTTCTTC
CDR3aa: CAISPDLSSYNEQFF

abundance: many
d_gene: -
j_gene: TRBJ2-1
v_gene: TRBV6-1
CDR3nt: TGTGCCAGCAGGCAGTACAATGAGCAGTTCTTC
CDR3aa: CASRQYNEQFF

abundance: -
d_gene: -
j_gene: TRBJ2-1
v_gene: TRBV2
CDR3nt: TGTGCCAGCAGTGAAGATAGTAGCTATGAGCAGTTCTTC
CDR3aa: CASSEDSSYEQFF

abundance: few
d_gene: TRBD1
j_gene: TRBJ2-7
v_gene: TRBV12-3/TRBV12-4
CDR3nt: TGTGCCAGCGGGACAGGGTGGTACGAGCAGTACTTC
CDR3aa: CASGTGWYEQYF

abundance: many
d_gene: -
j_gene: TRBJ1-4
v_gene: TRBV4-3
CDR3nt: TGCGCCAGCAGCCAAGAGGTCAGGGAGAATGAAAAACTGTTTTTT
CDR3aa: CASSQEVRENEKLFF

abundance: few
d_gene: -
j_gene: TRBJ1-6
v_gene: TRBV5-1
CDR3nt: TGCGCCAGCAGGCAAGGGACACCTACCAATAATTCACCCCTCCACTTT
CDR3aa: CASRQGTPTNNSPLHF

abundance: few
d_gene: -
j_gene: TRBJ2-4
v_gene: TRBV7-2
CDR3nt: TGTGCCAGCAGCTTATACGGGCGCGCCAAAAACATTCAGTACTTC
CDR3aa: CASSLYGRAKNIQYF

abundance: many
d_gene: -
j_gene: TRBJ2-3
v_gene: TRBV20-1
CDR3nt: TGCAGTGCTGGGTGGGGCGGCTCTAGCACAGATACGCAGTATTTT
CDR3aa: CSAGWGGSSTDTQYF

abundance: many
d_gene: -
j_gene: TRBJ2-3
v_gene: TRBV11-2
CDR3nt: TGTGCCAGCAGCTTAACCTCGAGGCCGCAGTATTTT
CDR3aa: CASSLTSRPQYF

abundance: -
d_gene: -
j_gene: TRBJ2-3
v_gene: TRBV7-9
CDR3nt: TGTGCCAGCAGCTTAGCGGGCGGTTATACAGATACGCAGTATTTT
CDR3aa: CASSLAGGYTDTQYF

abundance: many
d_gene: TRBD1
j_gene: TRBJ1-1
v_gene: TRBV7-9
CDR3nt: TGTGCCAGCAGCTCGACAGGGGCGTTCACTGAAGCTTTCTTT
CDR3aa: CASSSTGAFTEAFF

abundance: -
d_gene: -
j_gene: TRBJ1-1
v_gene: TRBV18
CDR3nt: TGTGCCAGCTCACCGACAACTATGAACACTGAAGCTTTCTTT
CDR3aa: CASSPTTMNTEAFF

abundance: many
d_gene: -
j_gene: TRBJ1-2
v_gene: TRBV29-1
CDR3nt: TGCAGCGTGGGTGACAGTCAGTATGGCTACACCTTC
CDR3aa: CSVGDSQYGYTF

abundance: few
d_gene: -
j_gene: TRBJ2-1
v_gene: TRBV7-2
CDR3nt: TGTGCCAGCAGATCGGTAGTCCAGTTCTTC
CDR3aa: CASRSVVQFF

abundance: -
d_gene: -
j_gene: TRBJ1-1
v_gene: TRBV18
CDR3nt: TGTGCCAGCTCACCAAATGGACAGGAAGCTTTCTTT
CDR3aa: CASSPNGQEAFF

abundance: few
d_gene: -
j_gene: TRBJ2-7
v_gene: TRBV29-1
CDR3nt: TGCAGCGTTGAAGTCTTAGGGGGGGCCGCCTACGAGCAGTACTTC
CDR3aa: CSVEVLGGAAYEQYF

abundance: -
d_gene: TRBD2
j_gene: TRBJ2-1
v_gene: TRBV27
CDR3nt: TGTGCCAGCAGGGGGGATGGGAGGGGTTGGTTCAATGAGCAGTTCTTC
CDR3aa: CASRGDGRGWFNEQFF

abundance: -
d_gene: -
j_gene: TRBJ1-1
v_gene: TRBV5-1
CDR3nt: TGCGCCAGCAGCTTTGCCCACTCTTCCGGAGGTGGGAACACTGAAGCTTTCTTT
CDR3aa: CASSFAHSSGGGNTEAFF